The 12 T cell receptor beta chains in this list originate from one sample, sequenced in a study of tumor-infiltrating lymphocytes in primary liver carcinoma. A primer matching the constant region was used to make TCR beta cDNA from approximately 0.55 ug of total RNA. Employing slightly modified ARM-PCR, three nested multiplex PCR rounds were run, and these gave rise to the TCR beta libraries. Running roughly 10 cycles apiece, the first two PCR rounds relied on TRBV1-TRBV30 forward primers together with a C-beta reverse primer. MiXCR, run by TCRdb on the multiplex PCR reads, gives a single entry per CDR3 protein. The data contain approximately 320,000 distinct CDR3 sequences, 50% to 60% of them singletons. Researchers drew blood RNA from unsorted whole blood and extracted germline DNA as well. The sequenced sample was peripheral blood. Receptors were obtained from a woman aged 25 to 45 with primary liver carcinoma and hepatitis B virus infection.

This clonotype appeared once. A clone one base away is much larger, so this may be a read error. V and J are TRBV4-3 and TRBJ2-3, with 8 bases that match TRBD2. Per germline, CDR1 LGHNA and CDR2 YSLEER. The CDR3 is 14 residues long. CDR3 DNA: TGTGCCAGCAGCCAAGCGGGGGAAGTATATACGCAGTATTTT. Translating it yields CASSQAGEVYTQYF.

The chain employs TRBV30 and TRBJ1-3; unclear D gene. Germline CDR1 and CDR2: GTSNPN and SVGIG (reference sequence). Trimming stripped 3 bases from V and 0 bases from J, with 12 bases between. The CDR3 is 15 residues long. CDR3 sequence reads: CAWRLGQTSGNTIYF. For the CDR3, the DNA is TGTGCCTGGAGGCTCGGGCAGACCTCTGGAAACACCATATATTTT.

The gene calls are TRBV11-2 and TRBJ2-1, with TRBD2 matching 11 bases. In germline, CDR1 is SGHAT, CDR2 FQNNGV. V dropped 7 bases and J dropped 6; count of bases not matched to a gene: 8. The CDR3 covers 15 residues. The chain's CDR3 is CASNSTSGSGNEQFF. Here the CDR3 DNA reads TGTGCCAGCAACTCTACTAGCGGGAGTGGCAATGAGCAGTTCTTC.

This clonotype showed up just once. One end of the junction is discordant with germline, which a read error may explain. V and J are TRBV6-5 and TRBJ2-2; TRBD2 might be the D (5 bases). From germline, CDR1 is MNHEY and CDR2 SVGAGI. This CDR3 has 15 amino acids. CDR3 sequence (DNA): TGTGCCAGCAGTTCACAACCTTTAGGGCCCGGGGAGCCGTTTTTC. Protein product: CASSSQPLGPGEPFF.

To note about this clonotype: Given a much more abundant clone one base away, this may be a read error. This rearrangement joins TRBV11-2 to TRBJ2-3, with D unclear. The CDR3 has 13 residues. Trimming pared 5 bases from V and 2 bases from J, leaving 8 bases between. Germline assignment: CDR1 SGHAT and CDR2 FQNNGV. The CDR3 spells CASSLLITDTQYF. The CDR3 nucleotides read TGTGCCAGCAGCCTCCTAATCACAGATACGCAGTATTTT.

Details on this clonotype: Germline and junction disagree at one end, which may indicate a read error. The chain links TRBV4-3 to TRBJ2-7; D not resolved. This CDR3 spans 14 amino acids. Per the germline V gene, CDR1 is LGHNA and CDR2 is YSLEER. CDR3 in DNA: TGCGCCAGCAGCCAAGGTGGCCGTAACTACGAGCGGTACTTC. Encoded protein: CASSQGGRNYERYF.

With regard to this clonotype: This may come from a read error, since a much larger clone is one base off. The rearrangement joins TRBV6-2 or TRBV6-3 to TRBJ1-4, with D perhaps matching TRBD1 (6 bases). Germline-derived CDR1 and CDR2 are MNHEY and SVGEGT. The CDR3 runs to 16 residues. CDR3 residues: CASSSDRAATNEKLLF. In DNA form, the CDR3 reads TGTGCCAGCAGTTCGGACAGAGCCGCAACTAATGAAAAACTGCTTTTT.

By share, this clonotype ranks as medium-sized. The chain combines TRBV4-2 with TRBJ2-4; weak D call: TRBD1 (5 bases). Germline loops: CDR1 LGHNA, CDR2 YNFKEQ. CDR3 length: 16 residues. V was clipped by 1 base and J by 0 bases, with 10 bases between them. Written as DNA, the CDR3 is TGTGCCAGCAGCCAAGGGACACCCCAAGCCAAAAACATTCAGTACTTC. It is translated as CASSQGTPQAKNIQYF.

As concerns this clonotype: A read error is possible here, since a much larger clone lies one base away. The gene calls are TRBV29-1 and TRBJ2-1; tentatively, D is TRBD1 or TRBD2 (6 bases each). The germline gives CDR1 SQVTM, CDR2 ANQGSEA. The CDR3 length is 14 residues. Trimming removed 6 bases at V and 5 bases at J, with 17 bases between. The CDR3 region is CSVANGGRDNEQFF. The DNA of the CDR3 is TGCAGCGTAGCTAACGGGGGCCGGGACAATGAGCAGTTCTTC.

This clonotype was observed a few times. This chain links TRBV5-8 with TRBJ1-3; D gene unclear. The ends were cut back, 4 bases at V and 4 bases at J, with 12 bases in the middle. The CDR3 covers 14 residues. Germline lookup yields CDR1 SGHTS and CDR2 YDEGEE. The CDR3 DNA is TGTGCCAGCAGCCTACCTGTCAGAGGAAACACCATATATTTT. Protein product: CASSLPVRGNTIYF. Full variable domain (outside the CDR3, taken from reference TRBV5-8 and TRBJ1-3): EAGVTQSPTHLIKTRGQQATLRCSPISGHTSVYWYQQALGLGLQFLLWYDEGEERNRGNFPPRFSGRQFPNYSSELNVNALELEDSALYLCASSLPVRGNTIYFGEGSWLTVV.

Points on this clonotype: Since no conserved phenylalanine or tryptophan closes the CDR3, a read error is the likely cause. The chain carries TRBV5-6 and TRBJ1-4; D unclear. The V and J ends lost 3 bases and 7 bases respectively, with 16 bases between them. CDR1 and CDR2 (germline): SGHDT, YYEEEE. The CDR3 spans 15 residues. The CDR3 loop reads CASSSKEAPGEKLFS. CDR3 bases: TGTGCCAGCAGCTCCAAGGAGGCTCCGGGTGAAAAACTGTTTTCT.

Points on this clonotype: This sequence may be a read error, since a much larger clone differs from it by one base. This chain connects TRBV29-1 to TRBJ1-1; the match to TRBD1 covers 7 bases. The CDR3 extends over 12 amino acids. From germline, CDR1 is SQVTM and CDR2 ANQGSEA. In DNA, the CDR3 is TGCAACGTCCTCGACAGGGTGGCTGAAGCTTTCTTT. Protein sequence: CNVLDRVAEAFF.